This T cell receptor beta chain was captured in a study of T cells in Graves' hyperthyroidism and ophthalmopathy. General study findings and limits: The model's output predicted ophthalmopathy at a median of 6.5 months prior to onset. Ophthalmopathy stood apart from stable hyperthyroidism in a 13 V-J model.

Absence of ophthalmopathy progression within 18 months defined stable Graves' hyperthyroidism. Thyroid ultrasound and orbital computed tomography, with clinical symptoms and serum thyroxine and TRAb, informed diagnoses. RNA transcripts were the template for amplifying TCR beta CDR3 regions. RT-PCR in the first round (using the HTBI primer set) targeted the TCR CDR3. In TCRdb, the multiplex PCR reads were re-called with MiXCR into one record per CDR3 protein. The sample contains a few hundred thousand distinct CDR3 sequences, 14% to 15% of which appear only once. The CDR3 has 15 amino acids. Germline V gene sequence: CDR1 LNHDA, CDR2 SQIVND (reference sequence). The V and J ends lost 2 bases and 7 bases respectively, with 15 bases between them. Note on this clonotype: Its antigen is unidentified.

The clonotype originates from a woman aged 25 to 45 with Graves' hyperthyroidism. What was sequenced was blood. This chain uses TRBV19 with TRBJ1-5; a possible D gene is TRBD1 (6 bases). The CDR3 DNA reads TGTGCCAGTAGTATATTCGCGGGGGGCGGGCAGCCCCAGCATTTT. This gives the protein CASSIFAGGGQPQHF.